This T cell receptor (beta chain) was profiled in a study of vaccination and CD4 T cells after COVID-19 (dated by TCRdb to 2022 to 2024). Some background on the complete study: Every convalescent patient had a positive nasal swab PCR test for SARS-CoV-2, with mild disease in 9 or 10 patients and severe disease in one. In the convalescent cohort there were six males and four females, among whom were two Hispanic individuals, seven Caucasians, two Asians and one multiracial person. Each participant got two doses of either the Pfizer-BioNTech BNT162b2 vaccine (n=8) or the Moderna mRNA-1273 vaccine (n=2). Post-COVID blood samples from convalescent patients were collected a median of roughly 100 days after diagnosis, with a range of 35 to 161 days. The time from the second vaccine dose to post-vaccine blood sampling had a median of around 72 days and ranged from roughly 13 to 241 days. The cultures were stimulated with overlapping spike peptide pools from SARS-CoV-2 and from the common cold coronaviruses HCoV-NL63, HCoV-OC43 and HCoV-229E. Control cultures received a CEFX viral epitope pool as the positive control, an HIV-1 Nef peptide pool as the negative control, or no peptide. In roughly 10 COVID-19 convalescent patients and 4 infection-naive healthy vaccine recipients, the spike-specific CD4+ TCR repertoire before mRNA vaccination was compared with the repertoire after mRNA vaccination.

CDR1 and CDR2 (DFQATT, SNEGSKA) derive from the germline V gene (reference sequence). The trim is 3 bases for V and 2 bases for J, with a gap of 16 bases between the germline ends. The CDR3 sequence holds 15 residues, the cysteine and phenylalanine included. The CDR3 DNA has 45 bases and is translated from base 1. The treatment or condition tag for this specimen amounts to: roughly 11-day PBMC culture with coronavirus spike peptide pools or control peptides (ViraFEST assay). The ViraFEST assay was used in the study, in which antigen-specific T cells were expanded with peptide pools and expanded clonotypes were subsequently identified by TCR sequencing. The convalescent patients' positive SARS-CoV-2 PCR tests fell between March and December 2020, which was before the Alpha, Beta and Delta variants emerged in the United States. Approximately 2.1 million PBMCs per well were cultured in IMDM with roughly 5.5% human AB serum and 8 to 10 IU/ml IL-2, plus 10 ug/ml peptide pools. Half of the culture medium was replaced with fresh IL-2-containing medium on days 3 and 7. CD4+ T cells were isolated after roughly eleven days of culture through negative selection using the EasySep CD4+ T cell isolation kit. PBMCs were separated from whole blood using Ficoll-Paque Plus gradient centrifugation and then either used fresh or cryopreserved at -140C. In general, triplicate wells were set up for every culture condition.

The receptor library was made with PCR. At the Johns Hopkins FTIC core, DNA from the cultured CD4+ T cells underwent TCR sequencing with the Oncomine TCR Beta short-read assay. Genomic DNA was extracted from the cultured CD4+ T cells with the QIAamp micro DNA kit. Oncomine TCR Beta libraries from cultured CD4+ T cells were pooled using unique dual indexes and sequenced on an Illumina iSeq 100. The authors' analysis ran thus. Non-productive sequences were removed, and CDR3s that did not start with C, did not end with F or W, or were shorter than 7 amino acids were discarded. Antigen-specific clonotypes were identified using the MANAFEST web application through comparison of peptide-stimulated wells with reference and other culture wells. Positive clones required FDR below 0.05, an odds ratio above 5, and productive frequency above 0.1% in at least two of three replicate wells. A clonotype counted as cross-reactive if it showed significant expansion both in the SARS-CoV-2 spike wells and in at least one common cold coronavirus spike condition. Similarity between CDR3 sequences was evaluated in R version 3.6.1 using Levenshtein distances (stringdist) and unrooted phylogenetic trees (ape). The public sequencing data were trimmed at Q25 with fastp and processed into clonotypes with MiXCR by TCRdb, which kept only in-frame beta chains. Every CDR3 protein is listed once, alongside the most common genes and DNA of its rows. The V and J calls here are based on TCRdb, not the publication. Present in this sample are roughly 15,000 distinct CDR3 sequences, 50% to 70% of which were seen just once. The ten largest clonotypes hold 4% to 6.5% of the sample.

The full study reports these points: Only a relatively small number of convalescent patients were included in the study, and early timepoints following natural infection were not analyzed. The median number of SARS-CoV-2-reactive clonotypes rose from roughly 20 after infection to 38 after vaccination, but the change was not significant. In convalescent patients, a median about 86% of post-vaccine SARS-CoV-2-reactive clones were detected only after vaccination, and vaccine-specific priming was suggested by this finding. Of the vaccine-specific clones in convalescent patients, 304 of 307, or nearly all, reacted only to SARS-CoV-2 spike and did not cross-react with common cold coronaviruses.

Comments on this clonotype: Its binding antigen is unknown. Nothing much larger sits one base from this clone, and base qualities are not available.

Rearrangement joined TRBV20-1 to TRBJ2-5; the D element could tentatively be TRBD1 or TRBD2, as 5 bases agree for each. The clonotype originates from a human donor who had recovered from COVID-19. The sample was CD4+ T cells from blood, cultured in vitro, taken after SARS-CoV-2 vaccination. The sequenced DNA: TGCAGTGCTAGGCCTGGGACCGAAATTCAAGAGACCCAGTACTTC. The translation is CSARPGTEIQETQYF.